In its sample, the clone carrying this T cell receptor (beta chain) was seen a few times. This record comes from a study of shared clonotypes between healthy human individuals. Method: immunoSEQ multiplex PCR; TCRdb's copy keeps in-frame clones and lacks some. Found here are about 480,000 clones, 60% to 80% of them singletons; the top ten hold under 15%. The receptor's source is a woman aged 40 to 55 in good health. Some clones in this sample may be carry-over from other donors' samples. Sequencing used PBMCs.

The CDR3 DNA follows: TGTGCCAGCAGCAGACAGGGAGGTTACGAGCAGTACTTC. Translation: CASSRQGGYEQYF. This sequence joins TRBV7-8 and TRBJ2-7; tentatively, D is TRBD1 (7 bases). In germline, CDR1 is SGHVS, CDR2 FQNEAQ. This CDR3 is 13 amino acids long. V lost 5 bases and J 4 bases, leaving 12 bases between the germline ends.